This T cell receptor (beta chain) appears in the sequencing data of a study of shared clonotypes between healthy human individuals. CDR3 length equals 16 residues. Germline V CDR1 and CDR2: GTSNPN, SVGIG (reference sequence). V shed 0 bases and J shed 5 bases, with 16 bases lying between them. Memory CD4+ cells were the fraction left after CD45RA+ naive selection. The assay was immunoSEQ multiplex PCR, and TCRdb's table has in-frame clones only and misses some. The top ten hold approximately 0.4% of the sample, which has 1.6 million or so clones, approximately 98.5% seen once. Sequenced: naive CD4+ T cells sorted from blood. As for subset: CD45RA+ positively selected. The genes are TRBV30 and TRBJ1-4; no clear D gene. This TCR was recovered from a man younger than 40 in good health. The chain's CDR3 is CAWSVLKAGPNEKLFF. The CDR3 nucleotides are TGTGCCTGGAGTGTACTTAAAGCAGGTCCAAATGAAAAACTGTTTTTT.